Here is one T cell receptor beta chain with its context. Its antigen is unidentified. This entry belongs to a study of T-cell memory formation after mild COVID-19. Study in general: TCR clusters largely stayed donor specific.

CDR3 length: 13 amino acids. CDR1 is SGHNT, CDR2 YENEEA, per germline. Trimming took 4 bases from V and 4 from J, leaving 8 bases between them. Study-level findings and limits: Detection of some responders pre-infection suggested pre-existing cross-reactive memory T cells participated.

Barcoded TCR alpha and TCR beta cDNA libraries with UMIs came from 5'RACE using constant-segment primers. MiXCR was run by TCRdb on the 5' RACE reads, yielding one entry per CDR3 protein. The sample has tens of thousands of distinct CDR3 sequences, over 5% seen once. This TCR derives from an adult who had mild COVID-19 (a few samples of this study predate the infection). Cell type and time point are not known. V and J are TRBV11-3 and TRBJ2-1, with D maybe TRBD1 (6 bases). The sample consisted of PBMCs or a T cell subset sorted from them (not recorded which). The CDR3 DNA reads as TGTGCCAGCAGCTCACAGGGTTACAATGAGCAGTTCTTC. This translates into CASSSQGYNEQFF.